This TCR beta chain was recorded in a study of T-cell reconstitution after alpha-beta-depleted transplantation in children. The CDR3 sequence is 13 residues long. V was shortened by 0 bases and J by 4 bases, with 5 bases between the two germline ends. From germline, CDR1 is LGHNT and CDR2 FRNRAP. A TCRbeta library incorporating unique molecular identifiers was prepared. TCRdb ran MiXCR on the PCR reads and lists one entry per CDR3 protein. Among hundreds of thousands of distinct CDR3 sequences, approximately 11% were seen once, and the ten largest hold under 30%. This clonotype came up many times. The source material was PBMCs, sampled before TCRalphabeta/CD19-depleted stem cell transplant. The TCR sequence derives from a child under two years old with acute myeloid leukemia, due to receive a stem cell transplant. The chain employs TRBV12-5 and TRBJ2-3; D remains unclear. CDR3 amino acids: CASGLVGSDTQYF. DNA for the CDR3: TGTGCTAGTGGTTTGGTAGGGTCAGATACGCAGTATTTT. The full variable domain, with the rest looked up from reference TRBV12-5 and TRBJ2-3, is DARVTQTPRHKVTEMGQEVTMRCQPILGHNTVFWYRQTMMQGLELLAYFRNRAPLDDSGMPKDRFSAEMPDATLATLKIQPSEPRDSAVYFCASGLVGSDTQYFGPGTRLTVL.